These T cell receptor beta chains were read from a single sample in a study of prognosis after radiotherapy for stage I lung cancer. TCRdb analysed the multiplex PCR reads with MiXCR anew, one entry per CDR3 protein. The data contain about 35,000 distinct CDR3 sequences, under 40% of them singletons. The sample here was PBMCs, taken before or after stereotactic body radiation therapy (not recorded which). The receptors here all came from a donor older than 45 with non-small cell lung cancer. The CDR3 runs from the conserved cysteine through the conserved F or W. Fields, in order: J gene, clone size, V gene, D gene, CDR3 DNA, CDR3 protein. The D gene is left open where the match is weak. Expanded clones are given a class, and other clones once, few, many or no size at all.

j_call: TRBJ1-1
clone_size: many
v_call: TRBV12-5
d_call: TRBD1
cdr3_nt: TGTGCTAGTGGTTTGGGGGGGCGCGGAGGGACAGGCTACATGAACACTGAAGCTTTCTTT
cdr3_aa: CASGLGGRGGTGYMNTEAFF

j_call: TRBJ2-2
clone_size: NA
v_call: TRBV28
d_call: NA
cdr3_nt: TGTGCCAGCAGTTGGACCGGGGAGCTGTTTTTT
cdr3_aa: CASSWTGELFF

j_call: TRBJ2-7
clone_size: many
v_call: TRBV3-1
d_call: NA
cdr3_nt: TGTGCCAGCAGCGGGGGGGCCGAGCAGTACTTC
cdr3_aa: CASSGGAEQYF

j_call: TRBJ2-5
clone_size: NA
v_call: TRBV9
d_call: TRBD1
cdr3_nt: TGTGCCAGCAGCGTAGGGACAGGAGAAGAGACCCAGTACTTC
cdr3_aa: CASSVGTGEETQYF

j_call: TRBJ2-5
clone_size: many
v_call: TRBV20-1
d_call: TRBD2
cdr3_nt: TGCAGTGCTAGAGATCTGTCCCTAGCGGGAGGCAAAGAGACCCAGTACTTC
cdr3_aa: CSARDLSLAGGKETQYF

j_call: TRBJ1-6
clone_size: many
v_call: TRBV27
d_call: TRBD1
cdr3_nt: TGTGCCAGCAGTTTAGAGGAACCAACAGGGGGTTTCGGTTCACCCCTCCACTTT
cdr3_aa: CASSLEEPTGGFGSPLHF

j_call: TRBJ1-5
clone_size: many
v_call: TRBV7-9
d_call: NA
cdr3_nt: TGTGCCAGCAGTCATGAAGGGGGGGCGGATCAGCCCCAGCATTTT
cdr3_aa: CASSHEGGADQPQHF

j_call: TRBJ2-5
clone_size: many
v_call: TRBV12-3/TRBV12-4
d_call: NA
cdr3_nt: TGTGCCAGCAGTCTCCAGCTAGCGCTAGGACAAGAGACCCAGTACTTC
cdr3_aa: CASSLQLALGQETQYF

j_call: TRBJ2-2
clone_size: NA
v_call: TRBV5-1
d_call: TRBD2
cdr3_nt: TGCGCTAGCAGCCCGGGGGGTAACAGTGTGGCGACCGGGGAGCTGTTTTTT
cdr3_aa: CASSPGGNSVATGELFF

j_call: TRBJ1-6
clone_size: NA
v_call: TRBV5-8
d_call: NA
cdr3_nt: TGTGCCAGCAGCTGGGGCCGATATAATTCACCCCTCCACTTT
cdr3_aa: CASSWGRYNSPLHF

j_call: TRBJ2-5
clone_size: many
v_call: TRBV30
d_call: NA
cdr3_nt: TGTGCCTGGAGTGTAAGGGCAGTCCAAGAGACCCAGTACTTC
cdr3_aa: CAWSVRAVQETQYF

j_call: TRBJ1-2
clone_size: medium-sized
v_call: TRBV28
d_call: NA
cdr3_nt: TGTGCCAGCAGTTTAGTGGTCGACAGCCAGAGTCCCTATGGCTACACCTTC
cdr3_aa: CASSLVVDSQSPYGYTF

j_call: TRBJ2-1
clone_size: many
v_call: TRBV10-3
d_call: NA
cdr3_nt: TGTGCCACTTCAGCTAGCGCCAGCTCCTACAATGAGCAGTTCTTC
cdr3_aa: CATSASASSYNEQFF

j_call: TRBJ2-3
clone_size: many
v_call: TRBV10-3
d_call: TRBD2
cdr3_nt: TGTGCCACCGGACTAGCGGGAGAAACAGATACGCAGTATTTT
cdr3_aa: CATGLAGETDTQYF

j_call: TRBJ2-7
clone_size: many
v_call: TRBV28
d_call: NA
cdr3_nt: TGTGCCAGCCAGGACGCCGGAAACTACGAGCAGTACTTC
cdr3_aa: CASQDAGNYEQYF

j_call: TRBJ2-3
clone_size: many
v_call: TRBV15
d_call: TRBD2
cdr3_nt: TGTGCCACCAGCAGAGACGCTAGCGGGGCCACAGATACGCAGTATTTT
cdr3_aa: CATSRDASGATDTQYF

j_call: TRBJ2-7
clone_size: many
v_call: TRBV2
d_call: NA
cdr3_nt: TGTGCCAGCAGTCACACCCGGCCCAGGGGGGAGGAGCAGTACTTC
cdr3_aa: CASSHTRPRGEEQYF

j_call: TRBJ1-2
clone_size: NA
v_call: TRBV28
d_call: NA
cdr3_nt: TGTGCCAGCAGTAAGGTCCCGGGGACGACTAACCATGGCTACACCTTC
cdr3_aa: CASSKVPGTTNHGYTF

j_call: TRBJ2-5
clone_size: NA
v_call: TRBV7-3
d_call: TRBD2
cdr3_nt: TGTGCCAGCAGCTCGGGGGCTAGCGGGGTCCAAGATACCCAGTACTTC
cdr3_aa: CASSSGASGVQDTQYF

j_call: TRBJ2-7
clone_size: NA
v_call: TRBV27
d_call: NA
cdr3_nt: TGTGCCAGCAGTTTATCGGCTGGCTACGAGCAGTACTTC
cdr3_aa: CASSLSAGYEQYF

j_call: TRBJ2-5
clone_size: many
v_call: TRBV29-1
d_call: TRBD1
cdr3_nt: TGCAGCGTGGACAGGGTTGGAGAGACCCAGTACTTC
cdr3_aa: CSVDRVGETQYF

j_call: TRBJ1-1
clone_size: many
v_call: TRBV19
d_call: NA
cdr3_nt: TGTGCCAGTAGTATTCATGACAGCCTGAACACTGAAGCTTTCTTT
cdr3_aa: CASSIHDSLNTEAFF

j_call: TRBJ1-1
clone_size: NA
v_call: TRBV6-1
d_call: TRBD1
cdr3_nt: TGTGCCAGCAGTGAAGCGCAGGGGGTGAGCACTGAAGCTTTCTTT
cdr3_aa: CASSEAQGVSTEAFF

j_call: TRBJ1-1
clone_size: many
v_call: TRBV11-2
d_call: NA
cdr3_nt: TGTGCCAGCAGCTTAGGGATCGAGTCTAGTGCTTTCTTT
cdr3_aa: CASSLGIESSAFF

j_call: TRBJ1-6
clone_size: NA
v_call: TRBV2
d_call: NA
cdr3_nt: TGTGCCAGCAGGGGGGACTATAATTCACCCCTCCACTTT
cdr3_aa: CASRGDYNSPLHF

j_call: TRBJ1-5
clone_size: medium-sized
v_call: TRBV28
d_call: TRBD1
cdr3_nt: TGTGCCAGCAGTTCCGGGACAGGGATGGGTCAGCCCCAGCATTTT
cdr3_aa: CASSSGTGMGQPQHF

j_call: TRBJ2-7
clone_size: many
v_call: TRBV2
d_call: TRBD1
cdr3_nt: TGTGCCAGCAGGGACAGGGGGAGCCCCTACGAGCAGTACTTC
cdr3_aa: CASRDRGSPYEQYF

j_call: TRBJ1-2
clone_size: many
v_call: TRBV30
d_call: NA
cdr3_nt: TGTGCCTGCGACGGCTATGGCTACACCTTC
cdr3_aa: CACDGYGYTF

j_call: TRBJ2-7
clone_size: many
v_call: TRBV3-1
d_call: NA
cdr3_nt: TGTGCCAGCAGCCTCGAGGTACAGGGTTCCGAGCAGTACTTC
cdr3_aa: CASSLEVQGSEQYF

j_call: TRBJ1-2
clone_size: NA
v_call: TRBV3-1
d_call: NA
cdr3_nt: TGTGCCAGCAGCCCTTACAGGGACGCCTATGGCTACACCTTC
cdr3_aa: CASSPYRDAYGYTF

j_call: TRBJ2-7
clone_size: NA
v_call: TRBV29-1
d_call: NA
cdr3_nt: TGCAGCGTTGCGGGGGATGGCGGAACCTACGAGCATCACTTC
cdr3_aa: CSVAGDGGTYEHHF

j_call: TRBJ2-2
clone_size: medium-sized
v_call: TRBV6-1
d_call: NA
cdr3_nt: TGTGCCAGCAGTGATCGGACCGGGGAGCTGTTTTTT
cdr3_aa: CASSDRTGELFF